The rows below give T cell receptor beta chains drawn from one sample of a study of blood T cells in healthy people across ages. One entry per CDR3 protein results from TCRdb running MiXCR on the 5' RACE reads. The sample has fewer than 1.5 million distinct CDR3 sequences, around 42% seen once. The sequenced sample was blood. The receptor set was obtained from a woman aged 18 to 35 in good health. Each CDR3 is given with its conserved first and last residue. The order of the fields is V gene, D gene, J gene, CDR3 protein. D genes are given only for firm matches.

v_call: TRBV18; d_call: NA; j_call: TRBJ2-1; cdr3_aa: CASSPYEDEQFF
v_call: TRBV19; d_call: NA; j_call: TRBJ1-1; cdr3_aa: CASRVRTAPVNTEAFF
v_call: TRBV15; d_call: TRBD1; j_call: TRBJ1-2; cdr3_aa: CATSRSTGNYGYTF
v_call: TRBV20-1; d_call: NA; j_call: TRBJ2-1; cdr3_aa: CSASYSVGGGWNEQFF
v_call: TRBV3-1; d_call: TRBD2; j_call: TRBJ2-3; cdr3_aa: CASSLGTSRSADTQYF
v_call: TRBV20-1; d_call: NA; j_call: TRBJ1-5; cdr3_aa: CSARMPGRLTNQPQHF
v_call: TRBV7-3; d_call: TRBD1; j_call: TRBJ1-1; cdr3_aa: CASSAYRGGDTEAFF
v_call: TRBV12-3/TRBV12-4; d_call: NA; j_call: TRBJ1-2; cdr3_aa: CASSFAGTYGYTF
v_call: TRBV4-2; d_call: TRBD2; j_call: TRBJ2-5; cdr3_aa: CASSQEGGSGKEQYF
v_call: TRBV10-3; d_call: NA; j_call: TRBJ2-1; cdr3_aa: CAISDERRDNEQFF
v_call: TRBV5-1; d_call: NA; j_call: TRBJ2-4; cdr3_aa: CASSLGDWTGGPVAKNIQYF
v_call: TRBV20-1; d_call: TRBD1; j_call: TRBJ2-7; cdr3_aa: CSARGGQGAEQYF
v_call: TRBV18; d_call: NA; j_call: NA; cdr3_aa: CASSPRVQGNIQYF
v_call: TRBV5-1; d_call: NA; j_call: TRBJ1-4; cdr3_aa: CASRLGPANEKLFF
v_call: TRBV20-1; d_call: NA; j_call: TRBJ2-3; cdr3_aa: CSAPTEGTDTQYF
v_call: TRBV6-6; d_call: NA; j_call: TRBJ1-2; cdr3_aa: CASSTGRVYGYTF
v_call: TRBV7-7; d_call: NA; j_call: TRBJ2-1; cdr3_aa: CASGPQGEQFF
v_call: TRBV6-2/TRBV6-3; d_call: TRBD1; j_call: NA; cdr3_aa: CASRTAGTGLYEQYF
v_call: TRBV4-1; d_call: TRBD2; j_call: TRBJ2-7; cdr3_aa: CASSQSGLAGAPYEQYF
v_call: TRBV2; d_call: TRBD2; j_call: TRBJ2-5; cdr3_aa: CASSAGGLGGQETQYF
v_call: TRBV5-1; d_call: TRBD2; j_call: TRBJ2-1; cdr3_aa: CASSPSLADYNEQFF
v_call: TRBV10-3; d_call: TRBD1; j_call: TRBJ1-2; cdr3_aa: CAISADRGYGYTF
v_call: TRBV29-1; d_call: NA; j_call: TRBJ2-1; cdr3_aa: CSVATRLANEQFF
v_call: TRBV13; d_call: NA; j_call: TRBJ2-7; cdr3_aa: CASSLRAGSHEQYF
v_call: TRBV12-3/TRBV12-4; d_call: NA; j_call: TRBJ2-3; cdr3_aa: CASSLDARDEQYF
v_call: TRBV9; d_call: NA; j_call: TRBJ2-7; cdr3_aa: CASSETPGDEQYF
v_call: TRBV6-1; d_call: NA; j_call: TRBJ2-4; cdr3_aa: CASSEARVAKNIQYF
v_call: TRBV20-1; d_call: TRBD2; j_call: TRBJ2-7; cdr3_aa: CSAPKRGAPYEQYF
v_call: TRBV7-2; d_call: NA; j_call: TRBJ2-4; cdr3_aa: CASSSDANIQYF
v_call: TRBV4-1; d_call: TRBD1; j_call: TRBJ1-2; cdr3_aa: CASSQVAGGDYDYTF
v_call: TRBV7-6; d_call: NA; j_call: TRBJ2-1; cdr3_aa: CASSLGTQPNNEQFF
v_call: TRBV29-1; d_call: NA; j_call: TRBJ2-2; cdr3_aa: CSVDLAGELFF
v_call: TRBV5-1; d_call: TRBD1; j_call: TRBJ1-2; cdr3_aa: CASSLDARQGRNYGYTF
v_call: TRBV28; d_call: NA; j_call: TRBJ1-5; cdr3_aa: CASNPEIRGESNQPQHF
v_call: TRBV10-2; d_call: NA; j_call: TRBJ2-5; cdr3_aa: CASSEGPIQYF
v_call: TRBV29-1; d_call: NA; j_call: TRBJ2-7; cdr3_aa: CSVARTEILHEQYF
v_call: TRBV7-2; d_call: TRBD1; j_call: TRBJ2-3; cdr3_aa: CASSLAGQGNTQYF
v_call: TRBV24-1; d_call: NA; j_call: NA; cdr3_aa: CATSDHTLVGGVYNEQYF
v_call: TRBV5-1; d_call: TRBD2; j_call: TRBJ2-1; cdr3_aa: CASSLRGRYFEEQFF
v_call: TRBV18; d_call: TRBD1; j_call: TRBJ2-4; cdr3_aa: CASSPLGQGAKNIQYF